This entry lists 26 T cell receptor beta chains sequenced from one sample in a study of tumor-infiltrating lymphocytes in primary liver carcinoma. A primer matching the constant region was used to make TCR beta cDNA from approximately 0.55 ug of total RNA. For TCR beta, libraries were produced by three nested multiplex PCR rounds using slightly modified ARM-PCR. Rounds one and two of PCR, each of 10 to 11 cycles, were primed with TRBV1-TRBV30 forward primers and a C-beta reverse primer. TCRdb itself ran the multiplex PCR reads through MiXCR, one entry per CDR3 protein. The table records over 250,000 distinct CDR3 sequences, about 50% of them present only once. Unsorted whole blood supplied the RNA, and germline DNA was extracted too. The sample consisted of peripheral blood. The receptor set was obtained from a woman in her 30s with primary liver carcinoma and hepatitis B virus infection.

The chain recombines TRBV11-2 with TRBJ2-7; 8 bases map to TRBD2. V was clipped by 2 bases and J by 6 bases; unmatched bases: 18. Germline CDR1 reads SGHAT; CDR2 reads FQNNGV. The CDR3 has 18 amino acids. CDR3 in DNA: TGTGCCAGCAGCTTATCCCATATGCGGGGGGAGAAAAAGGTCGAGCAGTACTTC. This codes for CASSLSHMRGEKKVEQYF.

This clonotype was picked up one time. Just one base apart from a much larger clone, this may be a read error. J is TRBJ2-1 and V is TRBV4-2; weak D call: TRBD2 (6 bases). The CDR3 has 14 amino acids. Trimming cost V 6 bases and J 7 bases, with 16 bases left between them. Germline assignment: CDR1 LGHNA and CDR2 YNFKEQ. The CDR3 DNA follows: TGTGCCAGCAGATTCGGGGGAAAAGCGAATGAGCAGTTCTTC. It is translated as CASRFGGKANEQFF.

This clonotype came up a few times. CDR3 amino acids: CASSFQFREQYF. The CDR3 DNA reads TGTGCCAGCAGTTTCCAGTTTAGAGAGCAGTACTTC. V gene TRBV28 combines with J gene TRBJ2-7; D gene unclear. The germline V gene encodes CDR1 MDHEN and CDR2 SYDVKM. CDR3 length: 12 residues. Trimming took off 3 bases at V and 7 bases at J, with 10 bases between the two ends.

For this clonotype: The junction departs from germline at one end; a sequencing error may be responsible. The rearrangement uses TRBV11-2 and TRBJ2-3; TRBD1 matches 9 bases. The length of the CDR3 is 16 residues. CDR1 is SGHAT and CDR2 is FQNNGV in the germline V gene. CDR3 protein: CAGSLRQGVDTDTQYF. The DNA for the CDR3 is TGTGCCGGCAGCCTCCGACAGGGGGTGGACACAGATACGCAGTATTTT.

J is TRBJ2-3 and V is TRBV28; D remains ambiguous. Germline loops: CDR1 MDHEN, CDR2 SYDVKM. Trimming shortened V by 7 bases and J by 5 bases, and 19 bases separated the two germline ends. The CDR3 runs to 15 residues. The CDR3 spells CASTRGPEVRDTQYF. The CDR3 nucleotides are TGTGCCAGCACCCGTGGGCCTGAGGTTCGAGATACGCAGTATTTT.

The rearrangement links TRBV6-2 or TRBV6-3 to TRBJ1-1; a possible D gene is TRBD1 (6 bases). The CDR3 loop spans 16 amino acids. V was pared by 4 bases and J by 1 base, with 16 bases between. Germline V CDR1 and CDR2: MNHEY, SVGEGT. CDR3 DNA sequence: TGTGCCAGCAGTTTTGGGAGGGGGTTGACGAACACTGAAGCTTTCTTT. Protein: CASSFGRGLTNTEAFF.

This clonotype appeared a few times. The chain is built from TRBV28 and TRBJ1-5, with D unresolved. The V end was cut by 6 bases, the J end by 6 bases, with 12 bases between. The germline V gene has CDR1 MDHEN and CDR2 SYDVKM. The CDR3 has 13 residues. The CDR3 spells CASSPGWGQPQHF. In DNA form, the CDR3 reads TGTGCCAGCAGCCCCGGTTGGGGTCAGCCCCAGCATTTT.

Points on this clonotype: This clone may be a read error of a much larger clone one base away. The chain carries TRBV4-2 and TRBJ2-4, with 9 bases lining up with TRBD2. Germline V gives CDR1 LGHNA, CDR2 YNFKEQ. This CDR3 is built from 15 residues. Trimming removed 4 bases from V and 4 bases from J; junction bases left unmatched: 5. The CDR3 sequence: CASSLSGSEKNIQYF. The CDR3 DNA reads TGTGCCAGCAGCCTTAGCGGGAGCGAGAAAAACATTCAGTACTTC.

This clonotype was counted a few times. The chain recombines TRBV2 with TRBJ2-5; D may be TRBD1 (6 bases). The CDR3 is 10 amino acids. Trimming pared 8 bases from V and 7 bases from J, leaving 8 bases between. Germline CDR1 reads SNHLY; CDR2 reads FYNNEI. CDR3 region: CASEGGTQYF. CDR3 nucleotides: TGTGCCAGCGAAGGGGGGACCCAGTACTTC.

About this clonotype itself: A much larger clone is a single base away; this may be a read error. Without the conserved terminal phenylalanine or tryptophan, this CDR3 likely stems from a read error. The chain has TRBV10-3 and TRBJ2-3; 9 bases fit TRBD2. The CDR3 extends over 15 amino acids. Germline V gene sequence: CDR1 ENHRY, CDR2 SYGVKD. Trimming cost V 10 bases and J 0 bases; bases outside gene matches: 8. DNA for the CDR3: TGTGCCACCACGACGGCGGGAGGGAGCACAGATACGCAGTATCTT. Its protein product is CATTTAGGSTDTQYL.

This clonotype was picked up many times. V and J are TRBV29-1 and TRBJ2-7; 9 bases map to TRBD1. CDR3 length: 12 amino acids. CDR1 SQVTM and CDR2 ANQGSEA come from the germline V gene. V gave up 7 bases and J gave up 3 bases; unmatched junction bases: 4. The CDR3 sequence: CSGGQGYYEQYF. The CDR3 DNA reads TGCAGCGGCGGACAGGGGTACTACGAGCAGTACTTC.

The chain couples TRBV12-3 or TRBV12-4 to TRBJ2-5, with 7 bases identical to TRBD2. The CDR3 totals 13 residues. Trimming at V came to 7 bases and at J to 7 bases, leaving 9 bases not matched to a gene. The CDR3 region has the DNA TGTGCCAGCACCCAAGCGGGAACTGGGACCCAGTACTTC. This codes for CASTQAGTGTQYF.

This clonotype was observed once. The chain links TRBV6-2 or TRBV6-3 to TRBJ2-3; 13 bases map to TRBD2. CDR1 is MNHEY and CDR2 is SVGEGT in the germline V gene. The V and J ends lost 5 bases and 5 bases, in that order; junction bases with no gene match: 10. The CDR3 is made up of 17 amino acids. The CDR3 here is CASSGTSGIRGIDTQYF. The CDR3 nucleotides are TGTGCCAGCAGTGGGACTAGCGGGATAAGAGGCATAGATACGCAGTATTTT.

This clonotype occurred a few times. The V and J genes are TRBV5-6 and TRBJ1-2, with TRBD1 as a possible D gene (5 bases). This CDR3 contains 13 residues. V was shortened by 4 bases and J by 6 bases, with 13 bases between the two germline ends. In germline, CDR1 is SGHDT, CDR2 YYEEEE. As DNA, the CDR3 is TGTGCCAGCAGCCCTGGGGCCTCTCATGGCTACACCTTC. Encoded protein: CASSPGASHGYTF.

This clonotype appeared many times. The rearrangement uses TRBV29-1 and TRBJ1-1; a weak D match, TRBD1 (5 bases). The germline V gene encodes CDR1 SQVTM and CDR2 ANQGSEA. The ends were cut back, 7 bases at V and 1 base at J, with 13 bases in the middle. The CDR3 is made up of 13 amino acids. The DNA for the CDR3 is TGCAGCGCTGGTATGGGGGAGAACACTGAAGCTTTCTTT. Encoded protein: CSAGMGENTEAFF.

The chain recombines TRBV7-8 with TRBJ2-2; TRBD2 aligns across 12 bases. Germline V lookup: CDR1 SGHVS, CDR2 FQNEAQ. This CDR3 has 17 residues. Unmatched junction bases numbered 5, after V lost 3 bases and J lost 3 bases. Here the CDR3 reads CASSFELAGGDTGELFF. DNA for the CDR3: TGTGCCAGCAGCTTCGAACTAGCGGGGGGAGACACCGGGGAGCTGTTTTTT.

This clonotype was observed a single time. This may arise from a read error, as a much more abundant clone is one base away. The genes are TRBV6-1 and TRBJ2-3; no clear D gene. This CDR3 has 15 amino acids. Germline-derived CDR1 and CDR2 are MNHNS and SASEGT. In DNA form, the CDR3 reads TGTGCCAGCGGTGAAGCGAGTGCTCCCACAGATACGCAGTATTTT. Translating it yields CASGEASAPTDTQYF.

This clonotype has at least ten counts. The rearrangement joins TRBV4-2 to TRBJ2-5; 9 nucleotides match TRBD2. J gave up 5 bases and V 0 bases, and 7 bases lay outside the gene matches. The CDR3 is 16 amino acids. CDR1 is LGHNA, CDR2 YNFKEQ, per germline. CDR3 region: CASSQDPAGGGETQYF. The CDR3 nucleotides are TGTGCCAGCAGCCAAGATCCAGCGGGAGGAGGGGAGACCCAGTACTTC.

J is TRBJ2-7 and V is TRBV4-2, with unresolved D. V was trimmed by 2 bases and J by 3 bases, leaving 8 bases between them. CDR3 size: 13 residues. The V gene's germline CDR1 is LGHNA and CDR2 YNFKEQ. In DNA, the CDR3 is TGTGCCAGCAGCCAATACGAGAGCTACGAGCAGTACTTC. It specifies CASSQYESYEQYF.

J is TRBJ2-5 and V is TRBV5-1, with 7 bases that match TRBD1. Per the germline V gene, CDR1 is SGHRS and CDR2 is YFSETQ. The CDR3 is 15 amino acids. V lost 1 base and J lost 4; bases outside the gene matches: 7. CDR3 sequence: CASSLFVNRGETQYF. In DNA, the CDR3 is TGCGCCAGCAGCTTGTTTGTTAACAGGGGAGAGACCCAGTACTTC.

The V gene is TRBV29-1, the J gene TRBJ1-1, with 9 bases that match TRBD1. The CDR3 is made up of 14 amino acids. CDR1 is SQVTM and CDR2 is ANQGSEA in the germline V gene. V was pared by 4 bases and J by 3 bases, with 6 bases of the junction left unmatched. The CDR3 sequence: CSVVGTGTYTEAFF. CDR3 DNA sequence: TGCAGCGTTGTTGGGACAGGGACGTACACTGAAGCTTTCTTT.

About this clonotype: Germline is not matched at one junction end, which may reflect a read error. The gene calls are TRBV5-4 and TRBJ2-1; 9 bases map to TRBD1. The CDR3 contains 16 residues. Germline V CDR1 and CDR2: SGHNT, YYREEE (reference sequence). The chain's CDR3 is CASSLAGRQGGYEQVF. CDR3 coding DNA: TGTGCCAGCAGCTTGGCGGGAAGACAGGGGGGCTATGAGCAGGTCTTC.

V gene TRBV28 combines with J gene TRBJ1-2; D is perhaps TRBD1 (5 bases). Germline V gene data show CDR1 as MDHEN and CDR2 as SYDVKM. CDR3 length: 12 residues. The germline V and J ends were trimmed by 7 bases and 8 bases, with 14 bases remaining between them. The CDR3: CASTRWGVGYTF. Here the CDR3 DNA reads TGTGCCAGCACCCGATGGGGGGTCGGCTACACCTTC.

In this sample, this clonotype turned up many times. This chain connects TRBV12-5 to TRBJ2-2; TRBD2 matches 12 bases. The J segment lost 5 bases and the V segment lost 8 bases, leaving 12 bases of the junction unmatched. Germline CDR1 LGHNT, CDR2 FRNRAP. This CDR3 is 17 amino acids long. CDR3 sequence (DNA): TGTGCTAGTATCCCTAGCGGGAGGGCCAGGGGGACCGGGGAGCTGTTTTTT. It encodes CASIPSGRARGTGELFF.

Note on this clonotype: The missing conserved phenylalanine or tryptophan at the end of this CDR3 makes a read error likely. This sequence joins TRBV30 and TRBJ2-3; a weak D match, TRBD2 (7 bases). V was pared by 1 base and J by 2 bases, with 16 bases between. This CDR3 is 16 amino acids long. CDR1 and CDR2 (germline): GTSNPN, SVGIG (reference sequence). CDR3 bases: TGTGCCTGGAGTGGGACTCACAGGGACTACACAGATACGCAGTATCTT. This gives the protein CAWSGTHRDYTDTQYL.

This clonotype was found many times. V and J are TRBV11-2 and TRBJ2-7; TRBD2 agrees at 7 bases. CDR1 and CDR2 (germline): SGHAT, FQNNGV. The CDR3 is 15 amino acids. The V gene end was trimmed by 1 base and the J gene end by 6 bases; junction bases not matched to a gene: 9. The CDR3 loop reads CASSLGAGETGEQYF. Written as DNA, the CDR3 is TGTGCCAGCAGCTTAGGGGCGGGAGAGACGGGCGAGCAGTACTTC.